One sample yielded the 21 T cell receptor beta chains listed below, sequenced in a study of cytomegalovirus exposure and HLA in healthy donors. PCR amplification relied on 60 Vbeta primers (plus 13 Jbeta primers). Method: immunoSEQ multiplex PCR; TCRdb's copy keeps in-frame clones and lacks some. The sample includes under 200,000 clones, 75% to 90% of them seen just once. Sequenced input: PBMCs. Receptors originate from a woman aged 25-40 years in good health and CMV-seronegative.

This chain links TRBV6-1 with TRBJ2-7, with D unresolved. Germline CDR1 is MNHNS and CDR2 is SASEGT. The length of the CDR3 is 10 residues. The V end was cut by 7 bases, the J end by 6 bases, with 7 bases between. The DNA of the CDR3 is TGTGCCAGCAACAGCTGCGAGCAGTACTTC. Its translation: CASNSCEQYF.

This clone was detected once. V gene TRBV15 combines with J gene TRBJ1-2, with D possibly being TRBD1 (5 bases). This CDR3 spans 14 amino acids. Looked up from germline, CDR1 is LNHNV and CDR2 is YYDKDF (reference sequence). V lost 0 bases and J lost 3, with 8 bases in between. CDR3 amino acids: CATSRDGRDYGYTF. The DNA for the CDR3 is TGTGCCACCAGCAGAGACGGCAGGGACTATGGCTACACCTTC.

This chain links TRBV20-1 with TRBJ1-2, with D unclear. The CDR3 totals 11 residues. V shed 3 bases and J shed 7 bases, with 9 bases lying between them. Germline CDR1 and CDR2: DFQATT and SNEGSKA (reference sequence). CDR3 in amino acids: CSASLTRGYTF. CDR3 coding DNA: TGCAGTGCTAGTCTAACGCGTGGCTACACCTTC.

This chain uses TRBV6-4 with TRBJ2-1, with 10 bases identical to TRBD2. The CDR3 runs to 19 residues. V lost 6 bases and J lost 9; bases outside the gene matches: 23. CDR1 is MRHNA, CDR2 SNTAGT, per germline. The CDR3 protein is CASSATWSSGSGRVSEQFF. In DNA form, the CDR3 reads TGTGCCAGCAGCGCCACCTGGTCTAGCGGGAGTGGTAGGGTGAGTGAGCAGTTCTTC.

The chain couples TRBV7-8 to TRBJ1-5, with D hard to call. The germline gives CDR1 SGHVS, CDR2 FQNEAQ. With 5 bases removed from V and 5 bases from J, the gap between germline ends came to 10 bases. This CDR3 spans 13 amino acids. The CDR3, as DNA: TGTGCCAGCAGCGGAACGCAGGATCAGCCCCAGCATTTT. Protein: CASSGTQDQPQHF.

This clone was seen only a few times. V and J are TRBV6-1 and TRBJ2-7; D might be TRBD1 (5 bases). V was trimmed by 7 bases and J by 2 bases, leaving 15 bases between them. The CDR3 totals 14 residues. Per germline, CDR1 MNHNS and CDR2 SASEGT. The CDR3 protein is CASTAGLRTYEQYF. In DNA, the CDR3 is TGTGCCAGCACCGCAGGGTTGAGGACCTACGAGCAGTACTTC.

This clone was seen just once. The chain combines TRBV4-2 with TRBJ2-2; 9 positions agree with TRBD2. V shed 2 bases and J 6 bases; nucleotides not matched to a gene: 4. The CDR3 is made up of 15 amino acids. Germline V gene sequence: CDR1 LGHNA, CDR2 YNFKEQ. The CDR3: CASSQWLAGSGELFF. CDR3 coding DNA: TGTGCCAGCAGCCAATGGCTAGCGGGATCCGGGGAGCTGTTTTTT.

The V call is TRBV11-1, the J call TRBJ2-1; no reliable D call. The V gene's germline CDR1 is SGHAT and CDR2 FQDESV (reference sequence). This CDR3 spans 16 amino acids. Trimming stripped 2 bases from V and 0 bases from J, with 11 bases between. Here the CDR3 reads CASSLMVQHSYNEQFF. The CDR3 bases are TGTGCCAGCAGCTTAATGGTACAGCACTCCTACAATGAGCAGTTCTTC.

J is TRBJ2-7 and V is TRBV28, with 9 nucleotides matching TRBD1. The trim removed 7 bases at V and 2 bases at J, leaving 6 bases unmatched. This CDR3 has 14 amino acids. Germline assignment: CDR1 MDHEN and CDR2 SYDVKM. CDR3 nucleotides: TGTGCCAGCACCACCGGACAGGGGACCTACGAGCAGTACTTC. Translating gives CASTTGQGTYEQYF.

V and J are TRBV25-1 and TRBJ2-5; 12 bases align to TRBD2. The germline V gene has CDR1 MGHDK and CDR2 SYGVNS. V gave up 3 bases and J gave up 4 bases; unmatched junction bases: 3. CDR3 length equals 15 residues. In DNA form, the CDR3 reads TGTGCCAGCAGTGACCTAGCGGGGGGGCGAGAGACCCAGTACTTC. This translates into CASSDLAGGRETQYF.

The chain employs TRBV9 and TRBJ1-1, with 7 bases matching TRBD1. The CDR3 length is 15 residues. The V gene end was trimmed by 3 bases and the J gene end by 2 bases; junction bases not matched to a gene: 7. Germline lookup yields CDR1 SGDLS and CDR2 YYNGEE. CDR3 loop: CASSEQGLGNTEAFF. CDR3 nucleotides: TGTGCCAGCAGCGAACAGGGGTTAGGAAACACTGAAGCTTTCTTT.

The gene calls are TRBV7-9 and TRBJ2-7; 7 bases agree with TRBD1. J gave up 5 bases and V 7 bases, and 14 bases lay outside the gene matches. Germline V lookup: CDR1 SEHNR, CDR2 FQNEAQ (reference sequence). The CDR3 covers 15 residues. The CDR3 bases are TGTGCCAGCACCGGAGGACAGGCGGTATTCAACGAGCAGTACTTC. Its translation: CASTGGQAVFNEQYF.

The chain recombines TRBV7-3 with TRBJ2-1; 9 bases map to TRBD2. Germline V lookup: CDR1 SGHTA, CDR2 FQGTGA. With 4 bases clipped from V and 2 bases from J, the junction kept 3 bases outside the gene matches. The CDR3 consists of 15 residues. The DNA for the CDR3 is TGTGCCAGCAGCTCCACTAGCGGGCCCTACAATGAGCAGTTCTTC. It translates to CASSSTSGPYNEQFF.

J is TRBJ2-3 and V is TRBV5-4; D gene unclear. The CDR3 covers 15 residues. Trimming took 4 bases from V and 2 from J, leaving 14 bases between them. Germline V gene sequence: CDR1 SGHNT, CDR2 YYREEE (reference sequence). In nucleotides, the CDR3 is TGTGCCAGCAGCCGCAGTAGACTCACCACAGATACGCAGTATTTT. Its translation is CASSRSRLTTDTQYF.

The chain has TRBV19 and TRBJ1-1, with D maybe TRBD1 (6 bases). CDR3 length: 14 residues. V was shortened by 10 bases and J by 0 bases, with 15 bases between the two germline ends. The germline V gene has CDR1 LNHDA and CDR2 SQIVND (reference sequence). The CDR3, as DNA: TGTGCCACCCGGGGACATCCCTTGAACACTGAAGCTTTCTTT. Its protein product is CATRGHPLNTEAFF.

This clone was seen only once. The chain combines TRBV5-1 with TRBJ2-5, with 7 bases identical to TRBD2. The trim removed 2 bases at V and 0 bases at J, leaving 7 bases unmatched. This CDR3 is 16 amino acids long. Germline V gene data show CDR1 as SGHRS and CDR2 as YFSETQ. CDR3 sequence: CASSFGPSGNQETQYF. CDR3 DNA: TGCGCCAGCAGCTTCGGTCCTAGCGGCAACCAAGAGACCCAGTACTTC.

The CDR3 bases are TGTGCCAGCTCACCTGGGACACCCAGAAGCTATGGCTACACCTTC. It yields the protein CASSPGTPRSYGYTF. This rearrangement joins TRBV18 to TRBJ1-2, with D perhaps TRBD1 (6 bases). V was clipped by 3 bases and J by 4 bases, with 15 bases between them. CDR1 and CDR2 (germline): KGHSH, LQKENI. The CDR3 spans 15 residues.

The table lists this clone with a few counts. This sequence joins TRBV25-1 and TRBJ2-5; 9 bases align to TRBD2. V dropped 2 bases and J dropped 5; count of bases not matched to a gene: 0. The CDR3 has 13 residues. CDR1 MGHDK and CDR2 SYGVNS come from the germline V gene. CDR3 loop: CASSEAGGETQYF. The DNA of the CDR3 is TGTGCCAGCAGTGAAGCGGGGGGGGAGACCCAGTACTTC.

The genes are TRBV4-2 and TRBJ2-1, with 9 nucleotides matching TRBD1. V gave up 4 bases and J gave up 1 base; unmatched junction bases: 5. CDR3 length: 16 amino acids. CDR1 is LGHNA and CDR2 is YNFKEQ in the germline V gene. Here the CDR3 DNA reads TGTGCCAGCAGCCTGACAGGGGGTTGGTCCTACAATGAGCAGTTCTTC. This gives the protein CASSLTGGWSYNEQFF.

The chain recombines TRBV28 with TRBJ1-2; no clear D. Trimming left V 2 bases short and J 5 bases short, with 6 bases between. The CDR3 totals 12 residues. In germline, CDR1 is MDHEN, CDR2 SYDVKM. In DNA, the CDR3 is TGTGCCAGCAGTTTACGGCGGTATGGCTACACCTTC. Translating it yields CASSLRRYGYTF.

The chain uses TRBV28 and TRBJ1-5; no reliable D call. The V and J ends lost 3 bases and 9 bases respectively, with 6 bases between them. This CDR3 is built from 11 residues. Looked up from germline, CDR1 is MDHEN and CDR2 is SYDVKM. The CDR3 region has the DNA TGTGCCAGCAGTTTCCGCGCGCCCCAGCATTTT. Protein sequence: CASSFRAPQHF.